Listed below are T cell receptor beta chains from one sample, sequenced in a study. TCRdb redid the calling of the 5' RACE reads with MiXCR, one entry per CDR3 protein. Found here are roughly 52,000 distinct CDR3 sequences, approximately 17% of them singletons; the top ten hold 2% to 2.5%. Sequences were obtained from naive CD4+ T cells sorted from blood. The receptors stem from a female donor with breast cancer. Each CDR3 is given with its conserved first and last residue. D genes are given only for firm matches. Size tells how often a clone was seen (once, few, many) or the class of an expanded clone, and some rows leave it out.

V gene	J gene	clone size	D gene	CDR3 DNA	CDR3 protein
TRBV29-1	TRBJ2-3	few	TRBD1	TGCAGCGTTCAACAGGGGGTGGGCACAGATACGCAGTATTTT	CSVQQGVGTDTQYF
TRBV29-1	TRBJ2-1	few	TRBD2	TGCAGCGTTGGGACTAGTAGGAATGAGCAGTTCTTC	CSVGTSRNEQFF
TRBV5-1	TRBJ1-1	few	-	TGCGCCAGCAGGAGGAGGTGGGTGAACACTGAAGCTTTCTTT	CASRRRWVNTEAFF
TRBV5-1	TRBJ2-2	-	-	TGCGCCAGCAGCAGAGACAGCGCGAACACCGGGGAGCTGTTTTTT	CASSRDSANTGELFF
TRBV5-1	TRBJ2-5	-	TRBD2	TGCGCCAGCAGCTCCCAGGCGGGAGTGTACCAAGAGACCCAGTACTTC	CASSSQAGVYQETQYF
TRBV5-1	TRBJ2-3	-	TRBD2	TGCGCCAGCAGCTTCGGGCAAAGCGGGGGCCTAGATACGCAGTATTTT	CASSFGQSGGLDTQYF
TRBV6-5	TRBJ2-1	many	-	TGTGCCAGCAGGATTACAGCCAACAATGAGCAGTTCTTC	CASRITANNEQFF
TRBV6-2/TRBV6-3	TRBJ1-2	-	-	TGTGCCAGCAGTGACCCGACACAAGAGGGGTATGGCTACACCTTC	CASSDPTQEGYGYTF
TRBV5-1	TRBJ2-3	many	TRBD2	TGCGCCAGCAGCTTGCAACTAGCGGGGAGCACAGATACGCAGTATTTT	CASSLQLAGSTDTQYF
TRBV24-1	TRBJ2-2	few	-	TGTGCCACCGCGGACAGAATGAACACCGGGGAGCTGTTTTTT	CATADRMNTGELFF
TRBV11-3	TRBJ2-7	-	-	TGTGCCACCAGCCGAGGCCCAGCGGGCCAATACGAGCAGTACTTC	CATSRGPAGQYEQYF
TRBV5-5	TRBJ1-1	-	-	TGTGCCAGCAGCTTTCCTGGGGGAACTGAAGCTTTCTTT	CASSFPGGTEAFF
TRBV5-1	TRBJ2-3	few	-	TGCGCCAGCAGCCTCAACACCAAAAGCACAGATACGCAGTATTTT	CASSLNTKSTDTQYF
TRBV5-1	TRBJ2-1	-	-	TGCGCCAGCAGCTCGTCCTACTCGGGGGAGCAGTTCTTC	CASSSSYSGEQFF
TRBV3-1	TRBJ1-2	-	-	TGTGCCAGCAGCCATCGGGCATATGGCTACACCTTC	CASSHRAYGYTF
TRBV6-5	TRBJ2-1	few	-	TGTGCCAGCAGTCGCGTTCCCGCCGTTCGGACTGGTTACAATGAGCAGTTCTTC	CASSRVPAVRTGYNEQFF
TRBV27	TRBJ1-5	few	-	TGTGCCAGCAGTTTATCGGCGGGCAATCAGCCCCAGCATTTT	CASSLSAGNQPQHF
TRBV28	TRBJ2-1	few	-	TGTGCCAGCAGTTTGTCTTTCTACAATGAGCAGTTCTTC	CASSLSFYNEQFF
TRBV7-2	TRBJ1-2	few	TRBD1	TGTGCCAGCAGCTTCGGACAGGCAGGGGTATATGGCTACACCTTC	CASSFGQAGVYGYTF
TRBV5-1	TRBJ2-7	many	TRBD2	TGCGCCAGCAGCCCCCATGGGCTAGCGGGAGGGCCGAGGGAGCAGTACTTC	CASSPHGLAGGPREQYF
TRBV24-1	TRBJ2-5	few	-	TGTGCCACCAGTGACCCGAACTCAGGGGATACCCAGTACTTC	CATSDPNSGDTQYF
TRBV30	TRBJ2-3	once	-	TGCGCCTGGACTATAGGCCTAGGAGGAGATACGCAGTATTTT	CAWTIGLGGDTQYF
TRBV7-3	TRBJ1-5	many	TRBD1	TGTGCCAGCAGCTTAATCCCGGGGGGACAGGGTCAGCCCCAGCATTTT	CASSLIPGGQGQPQHF
TRBV7-3	TRBJ2-1	many	-	TGTGCCAGCAGCCTAGCGCCACTAGCTAGCAATGAGCAGTTCTTC	CASSLAPLASNEQFF
TRBV28	TRBJ2-3	-	-	TGTGCCAGCAGTTTAACGGGGATTGATACGCAGTATTTT	CASSLTGIDTQYF
TRBV2	TRBJ1-1	few	-	TGTGCCAGCAGTGAAGCACTGTGGGAGAACACTGAAGCTTTCTTT	CASSEALWENTEAFF
TRBV7-9	TRBJ1-2	-	-	TGTGCCAGCAGCCGGGACACTAACTATGGCTACACCTTC	CASSRDTNYGYTF
TRBV20-1	TRBJ1-1	few	TRBD1	TGCAGTGCTAGACAGGGGGCGAACACTGAAGCTTTCTTT	CSARQGANTEAFF
TRBV7-2	TRBJ2-1	many	TRBD1	TGTGCCAGCAGCTCTAAGACAGGGAGCTCCTACAATGAGCAGTTCTTC	CASSSKTGSSYNEQFF
TRBV19	TRBJ1-1	-	TRBD1	TGTGCCAGTAAACCCGACAGGGGGATCCCTGAAGCTTTCTTT	CASKPDRGIPEAFF
TRBV11-2	TRBJ2-3	many	-	TGTGCCAGCAGGAGACAGTCCGCGTCTTCTTTT	CASRRQSASSF
TRBV4-2	TRBJ1-1	many	TRBD1	TGTGCCAGCAGCCAAGAATGGCAGGGGGTTACTGAAGCTTTCTTT	CASSQEWQGVTEAFF
TRBV5-1	TRBJ2-2	few	TRBD1	TGCGCCAGCAGCTCGGGACAGGCCCAACCCGGGGAGCTGTTTTTT	CASSSGQAQPGELFF
TRBV5-1	TRBJ2-6	-	-	TGCGCCAGCAGCTTAATAACTGGGGCCAACGTCCTGACCTTC	CASSLITGANVLTF
TRBV24-1	TRBJ2-1	few	-	TGTGCCACCAGTGATCCCGGGAAAGACAATGAGCAGTTCTTC	CATSDPGKDNEQFF
TRBV11-3	TRBJ1-2	-	TRBD1	TGTGCCAGCAGCTTCACCCTCAGGGGGCCTCCCCGTGGTTCTAACTATGGCTACACCTTC	CASSFTLRGPPRGSNYGYTF
TRBV2	TRBJ1-5	few	-	TGTGCCAGCAGGACAGGACAGCGATCCCTCAATCAGCCCCAGCATTTT	CASRTGQRSLNQPQHF
TRBV6-1	TRBJ1-3	many	-	TGTGCCAGCAGTGACCGCAGCTCTGGAAACACCATATATTTT	CASSDRSSGNTIYF
TRBV29-1	TRBJ2-5	many	TRBD2	TGCAGCGGGGGTAGCGGGACTCTTGGGACCCAGTACTTC	CSGGSGTLGTQYF
TRBV11-1	TRBJ2-7	many	TRBD2	TGTGCCAGCTCACCCGGGACTAGGAACGAGCAGTACTTC	CASSPGTRNEQYF
TRBV7-9	TRBJ2-1	many	TRBD2	TGTGCCAGCAGCAATACCCGGACTAGCCCACGGCCCAATGAGCAGTTCTTC	CASSNTRTSPRPNEQFF
TRBV5-1	TRBJ2-1	few	TRBD2	TGCGCCAGCAGCTTCCTAGGACTAGCGGGAGGTTCCTACAATGAGCAGTTCTTC	CASSFLGLAGGSYNEQFF
TRBV29-1	TRBJ2-2	-	-	TGCAGCGTTGAAGGTGGTACGGCGAACACCGGGGAGCTGTTTTTT	CSVEGGTANTGELFF
TRBV5-1	TRBJ2-5	few	-	TGCGCCAGCAGCCGGGCTCTCGGAGAGACCCAGTACTTC	CASSRALGETQYF
TRBV11-2	TRBJ2-1	many	-	TGTGCCAGCAGCCCTAGCGATGAGCAGTTCTTC	CASSPSDEQFF
TRBV5-1	TRBJ1-5	-	-	TGCGCCAGCAGCTTCGCAGGGTCCAGCAATCAGCCCCAGCATTTT	CASSFAGSSNQPQHF
TRBV7-9	TRBJ2-3	-	TRBD1	TGTGCCAGCAGCTCAGGGGGCGATACGCAGTATTTT	CASSSGGDTQYF
TRBV5-1	TRBJ2-3	-	-	TGCGCCAGCAGCTTGGAAGTCTTCACAGATACGCAGTATTTT	CASSLEVFTDTQYF
TRBV12-3/TRBV12-4	TRBJ2-4	-	-	TGTGTCAGCAGCCTCGACCCCGCCGCGAACATTCAGTACTTC	CVSSLDPAANIQYF
TRBV4-3	TRBJ2-1	many	TRBD2	TGCGCCAGCAGCCAGGCCCCTGGGGGCGGGGGGTCCAATGAGCAGTTCTTC	CASSQAPGGGGSNEQFF
TRBV5-1	TRBJ1-6	-	-	TGCGCCAACAGCCAGGAGGGGGGTCCACCCCTCCACTTT	CANSQEGGPPLHF
TRBV6-5	TRBJ1-2	-	-	TGTGCCAGCAGTTACTCTCCTCATTTGGGCTATGGCTACACCTTC	CASSYSPHLGYGYTF
TRBV28	TRBJ1-5	-	-	TGTGCCAGCAGTCCTTACTCCCCCCGTGGGAGAGGGGTCAATCAGCCCCAGCATTTT	CASSPYSPRGRGVNQPQHF
TRBV7-2	TRBJ2-7	-	-	TGTGCCAGCAGCTTAGGAGCTTCGAGGGTCTACGAGCAGTACTTC	CASSLGASRVYEQYF
TRBV7-2	TRBJ2-1	many	TRBD2	TGTGCCAGCAGCTTAGACGGGACTAGGAGTCATGAGCAGTTCTTC	CASSLDGTRSHEQFF
TRBV7-2	TRBJ1-1	-	-	TGTGCCAGCAGCCAGGGACGGAGAACTGAAGCTTTCTTT	CASSQGRRTEAFF
TRBV4-1	TRBJ1-1	-	-	TGCGCCAGCAGCCCGGGACGGGGGAGGACTGAAGCTTTCTTT	CASSPGRGRTEAFF